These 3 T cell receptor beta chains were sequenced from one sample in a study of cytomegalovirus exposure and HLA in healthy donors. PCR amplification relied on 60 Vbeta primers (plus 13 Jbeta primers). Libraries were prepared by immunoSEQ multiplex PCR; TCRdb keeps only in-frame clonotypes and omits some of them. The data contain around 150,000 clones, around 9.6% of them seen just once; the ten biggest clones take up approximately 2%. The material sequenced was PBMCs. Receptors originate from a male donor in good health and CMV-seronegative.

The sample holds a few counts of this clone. This CDR3 is CASSGPAPNYGYTF. DNA of the CDR3: TGTGCCAGTAGTGGGCCGGCACCCAACTATGGCTACACCTTC. V and J are TRBV19 and TRBJ1-2, with no clear D. The V and J ends lost 5 bases and 2 bases respectively, with 12 bases between them. Germline lookup yields CDR1 LNHDA and CDR2 SQIVND (reference sequence). This CDR3 region has 14 residues.

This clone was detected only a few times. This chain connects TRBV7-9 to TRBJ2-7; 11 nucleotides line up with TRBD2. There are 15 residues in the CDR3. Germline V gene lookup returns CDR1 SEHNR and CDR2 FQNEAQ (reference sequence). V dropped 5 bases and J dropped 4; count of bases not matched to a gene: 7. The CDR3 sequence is CASSDATSGEYEQYF. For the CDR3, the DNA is TGTGCCAGCAGCGATGCGACTAGCGGGGAGTACGAGCAGTACTTC.

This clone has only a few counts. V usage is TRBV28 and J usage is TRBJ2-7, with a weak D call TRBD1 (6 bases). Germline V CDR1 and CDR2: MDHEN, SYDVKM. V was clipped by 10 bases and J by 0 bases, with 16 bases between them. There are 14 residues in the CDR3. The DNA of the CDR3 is TGTGCCACCAGACGGGCAGGGGTCTCCTACGAGCAGTACTTC. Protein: CATRRAGVSYEQYF.